One sample yielded the 21 T cell receptor beta chains listed below, sequenced in a study of blood T cells in healthy people across ages. A sample-barcoded 5' primer and a J-beta primer mix were used in a second PCR of roughly 7 to 11 cycles. TCRdb reprocessed the 5' RACE reads via MiXCR and lists one record per CDR3 protein. Here the sample spans 650,000 to 700,000 distinct CDR3 sequences, 40% to 65% being singletons. The sequencing input was blood. The receptors stem from a woman at least 80 years old in good health.

The rearrangement uses TRBV10-3 and TRBJ2-4, with D perhaps matching TRBD1 or TRBD2 (5 bases each). With 1 base removed from V and 13 bases from J, the gap between germline ends came to 8 bases. The length of the CDR3 is 11 residues. Looked up from germline, CDR1 is ENHRY and CDR2 is SYGVKD. The CDR3 reads CAISELGPQYF. CDR3 bases: TGTGCCATCAGTGAGTTGGGACCGCAGTACTTC.

This clonotype was seen only a few times. For the CDR3, the DNA is TGTGCCAGCAGTGAGCAACCTGGGATCGAAGCTTTCTTT. Protein sequence: CASSEQPGIEAFF. The chain has TRBV2 and TRBJ1-1; the D is unclear. Germline V gene lookup returns CDR1 SNHLY and CDR2 FYNNEI. The CDR3 has 13 residues. Trimming took 3 bases from V and 8 from J, leaving 13 bases between them. The variable domain in full, completed from reference TRBV2 and TRBJ1-1, reads EPEVTQTPSHQVTQMGQEVILRCVPISNHLYFYWYRQILGQKVEFLVSFYNNEISEKSEIFDDQFSVERPDGSNFTLKIRSTKLEDSAMYFCASSEQPGIEAFFGQGTRLTVV.

This clonotype was found many times. This chain uses TRBV29-1 with TRBJ2-1, with 13 bases lining up with TRBD2. The germline CDR1 and CDR2 sequences are SQVTM and ANQGSEA. This CDR3 spans 14 amino acids. J was trimmed by 12 bases and V by 6 bases; bases with no gene match: 11. The DNA of the CDR3 is TGCAGCGTAACTAGCGGGGGGGGAGTGAGAGGGCAGTTCTTC. This translates into CSVTSGGGVRGQFF.

V and J are TRBV4-3 and TRBJ1-5, with TRBD1 matching 7 bases. CDR3 length equals 16 residues. V gave up 4 bases and J gave up 4 bases; unmatched junction bases: 10. CDR1 LGHNA and CDR2 YSLEER come from the germline V gene. CDR3: CASSPHLGQINQPQHF. The CDR3 region has the DNA TGCGCCAGCAGCCCCCATTTGGGACAGATAAATCAGCCCCAGCATTTT.

The V gene is TRBV5-1, the J gene TRBJ2-7, with 8 bases matching TRBD1. Germline-derived CDR1 and CDR2 are SGHRS and YFSETQ. Trimming at V came to 4 bases and at J to 1 base, leaving 4 bases not matched to a gene. The CDR3 extends over 14 amino acids. The CDR3 spells CASSAGQVSYEQYF. CDR3 nucleotides: TGCGCCAGCAGCGCGGGACAGGTTTCCTACGAGCAGTACTTC. The whole variable domain, filled in from reference TRBV5-1 and TRBJ2-7, reads KAGVTQTPRYLIKTRGQQVTLSCSPISGHRSVSWYQQTPGQGLQFLFEYFSETQRNKGNFPGRFSGRQFSNSRSEMNVSTLELGDSALYLCASSAGQVSYEQYFGPGTRLTVT.

The V gene is TRBV7-3, the J gene TRBJ2-1; 8 nucleotides match TRBD2. Per germline, CDR1 SGHTA and CDR2 FQGTGA. V lost 6 bases and J lost 8; bases outside the gene matches: 9. The CDR3 has 14 amino acids. The DNA for the CDR3 is TGTGCCAGCAGTTCCCCGGGGGGGGACGATGAGCAGTTCTTC. Translating it yields CASSSPGGDDEQFF.

This clonotype was observed a few times. The gene calls are TRBV4-2 and TRBJ1-4; tentative D call: TRBD1 (6 bases). CDR1 is LGHNA, CDR2 YNFKEQ, per germline. V was clipped by 0 bases and J by 7 bases, with 15 bases between them. The CDR3 runs to 16 residues. CDR3: CASSQEGGRTREKLFF. As DNA, the CDR3 is TGTGCCAGCAGCCAAGAGGGGGGCCGGACTCGTGAAAAACTGTTTTTT.

There are a few counts of this clonotype. This may arise from a read error, as a much more abundant clone is one base away. The chain uses TRBV27 and TRBJ1-1; D is ambiguous. The CDR3 length is 14 residues. The germline CDR1 and CDR2 sequences are MNHEY and SMNVEV (reference sequence). Trimming cost V 5 bases and J 3 bases, with 13 bases left between them. This chain's CDR3 is CASSQDTKDTEAFF. CDR3 sequence (DNA): TGTGCCAGCAGTCAAGACACGAAGGACACTGAAGCTTTCTTT.

The chain employs TRBV4-1 and TRBJ1-5; possible D gene TRBD1, 6 bases. CDR1 MGHRA and CDR2 YSYEKL come from the germline V gene. Trimming cost V 4 bases and J 5 bases, with 9 bases left between them. The CDR3 totals 13 residues. The CDR3 DNA reads as TGCGCCAGCAGCCGAAACAGGGATCAGCCCCAGCATTTT. This encodes CASSRNRDQPQHF.

The rearrangement joins TRBV12-3 or TRBV12-4 to TRBJ2-5; 9 nucleotides align to TRBD1. The CDR3 totals 14 residues. Trimming took 5 bases from V and 11 from J; bases not matched to a gene: 12. In DNA form, the CDR3 reads TGTGCCAGCAGTCCTAGGACAGGGGCGAGGGAGCAGTACTTC. This gives the protein CASSPRTGAREQYF.

Only a few counts were recorded for this clonotype. The rearrangement links TRBV12-3 or TRBV12-4 to TRBJ2-2; unclear D gene. The ends were cut back, 2 bases at V and 4 bases at J, with 11 bases in the middle. The CDR3 extends over 15 amino acids. CDR3 in amino acids: CASSLRTAVTGELFF. The CDR3 bases are TGTGCCAGCAGTTTAAGGACGGCTGTCACCGGGGAGCTGTTTTTT.

About this clonotype: Sequence at one end of the junction differs from germline and may be a read error. The chain couples TRBV28 to TRBJ2-1; D ambiguous. The germline gives CDR1 MDHEN, CDR2 SYDVKM. The CDR3 runs to 12 residues. The CDR3 sequence: CATWSSYSEQFF. The CDR3 DNA sequence: TGTGCCACCTGGAGTTCCTACAGTGAGCAGTTCTTC.

V is TRBV3-1 and J is TRBJ2-7, with D hard to call. CDR3 length: 14 amino acids. Germline values: CDR1 LGHDT, CDR2 YNNKEL (reference sequence). V lost 3 bases, J lost 4 bases, and 13 bases lay in between. This CDR3 reads CASSHTSPPYEQYF. CDR3 nucleotide sequence: TGTGCCAGCAGCCACACAAGCCCCCCGTACGAGCAGTACTTC.

CDR3 residues: CASSPRTGDEKLFF. CDR3 bases: TGTGCCAGCAGCCCCCGGACAGGGGACGAAAAACTGTTTTTT. The chain carries TRBV9 and TRBJ1-4; 9 bases are shared with TRBD1. There are 14 residues in the CDR3. Germline trimming cut 4 bases from V and 8 bases from J; bases unmatched to any gene: 6. Germline lookup yields CDR1 SGDLS and CDR2 YYNGEE.

This clonotype has ten or more counts. The chain employs TRBV10-3 and TRBJ2-7; D perhaps matches TRBD2 (7 bases). Germline V gives CDR1 ENHRY, CDR2 SYGVKD. Trimming removed 10 bases from V and 4 bases from J, with 14 bases in between. This CDR3 is 12 amino acids long. The CDR3 DNA reads TGTGCCACCGGGGGGCAGGGATACGAGCAGTACTTC. As protein: CATGGQGYEQYF.

The genes are TRBV7-6 and TRBJ2-7, with D perhaps being TRBD1 or TRBD2 (5 bases each). The V end was cut by 5 bases, the J end by 3 bases, with 11 bases between. There are 13 residues in the CDR3. The germline CDR1 and CDR2 sequences are SGHVS and FNYEAQ. The CDR3 bases are TGTGCCAGCAGCCCCCGGGACCGCTACGAGCAGTACTTC. Amino acid sequence: CASSPRDRYEQYF.

V usage is TRBV6-5 and J usage is TRBJ1-2, with no clear D. The V gene lost 2 bases and the J gene lost 4 bases, with 11 bases spanning the gap. The CDR3 has 14 amino acids. CDR1 is MNHEY, CDR2 SVGAGI, per germline. CDR3 sequence (DNA): TGTGCCAGCAGTTACGGCAACGGGCCCTATGGCTACACCTTC. Amino acids: CASSYGNGPYGYTF.

The V and J genes are TRBV29-1 and TRBJ2-1; no clear D gene. This CDR3 comprises 13 residues. Looked up from germline, CDR1 is SQVTM and CDR2 is ANQGSEA. The V and J ends lost 6 bases and 2 bases respectively, with 11 bases between them. In DNA, the CDR3 is TGCAGCGTCTATCAGCCTACCTACAATGAGCAGTTCTTC. This gives the protein CSVYQPTYNEQFF.

This clonotype came up many times. The gene calls are TRBV12-3 or TRBV12-4 and TRBJ2-1; D might be TRBD1 (5 bases). With 4 bases removed from V and 5 bases from J, the gap between germline ends came to 9 bases. The CDR3 loop spans 13 amino acids. CDR3 residues: CASSWNRNNEQFF. CDR3 nucleotide sequence: TGTGCCAGCAGTTGGAACAGGAACAATGAGCAGTTCTTC.

The chain couples TRBV6-6 to TRBJ1-2; 9 bases fit TRBD1. Germline assignment: CDR1 MNHNY and CDR2 SVGAGI (reference sequence). The CDR3 is 14 amino acids. V trimming: 0 bases; J trimming: 12 bases; junction bases outside the gene matches: 8. CDR3 protein: CASSYSGQGTTDTF. CDR3 coding DNA: TGTGCCAGCAGTTACTCGGGACAGGGAACGACGGACACCTTC.

The chain uses TRBV7-2 and TRBJ2-3, with 8 bases aligning to TRBD1. CDR3 length equals 15 residues. Germline trimming cut 1 base from V and 14 bases from J; bases unmatched to any gene: 14. CDR1 is SGHTA, CDR2 FQGNSA, per germline. This CDR3 reads CASSLGGTGDRYAYF. The CDR3 DNA follows: TGTGCCAGCAGCTTAGGTGGGACAGGTGACAGATACGCGTATTTT. Drawing the rest from reference TRBV7-2 and TRBJ2-3, the complete variable domain is GAGVSQSPSNKVTEKGKDVELRCDPISGHTALYWYRQSLGQGLEFLIYFQGNSAPDKSGLPSDRFSAERTGGSVSTLTIQRTQQEDSAVYLCASSLGGTGDRYAYFGPGTRLTVL.